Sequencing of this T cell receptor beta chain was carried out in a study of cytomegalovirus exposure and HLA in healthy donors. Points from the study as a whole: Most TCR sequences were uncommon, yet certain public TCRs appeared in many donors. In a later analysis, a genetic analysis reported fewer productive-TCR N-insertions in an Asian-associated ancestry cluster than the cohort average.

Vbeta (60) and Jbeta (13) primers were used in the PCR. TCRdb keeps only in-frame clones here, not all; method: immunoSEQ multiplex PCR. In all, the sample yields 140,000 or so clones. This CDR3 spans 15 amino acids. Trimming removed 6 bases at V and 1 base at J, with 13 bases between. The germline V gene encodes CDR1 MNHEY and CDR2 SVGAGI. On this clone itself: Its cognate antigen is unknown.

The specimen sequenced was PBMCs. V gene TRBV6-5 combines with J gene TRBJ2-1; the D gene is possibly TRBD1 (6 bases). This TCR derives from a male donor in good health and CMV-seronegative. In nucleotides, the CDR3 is TGTGCCAGCAGGAGGGAAGGGGGATCCTACAATGAGCAGTTCTTC. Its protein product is CASRREGGSYNEQFF.